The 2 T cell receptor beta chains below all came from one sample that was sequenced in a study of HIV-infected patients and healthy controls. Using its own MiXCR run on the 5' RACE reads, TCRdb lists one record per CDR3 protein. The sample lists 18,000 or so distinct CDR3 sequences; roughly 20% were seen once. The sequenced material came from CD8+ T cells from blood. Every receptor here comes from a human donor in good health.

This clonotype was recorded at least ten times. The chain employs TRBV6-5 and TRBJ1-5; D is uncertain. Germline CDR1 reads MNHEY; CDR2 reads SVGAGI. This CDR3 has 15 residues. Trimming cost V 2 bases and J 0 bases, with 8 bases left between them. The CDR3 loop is CASSYLPGSNQPQHF. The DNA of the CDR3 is TGTGCCAGCAGTTACCTTCCGGGTAGCAATCAGCCCCAGCATTTT.

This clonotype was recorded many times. The CDR3 nucleotides read TGTGCCACCAGCAGAGCTAGAGCCTCGGGGCGAAGCAATCAGCCCCAGCATTTT. Protein: CATSRARASGRSNQPQHF. The chain recombines TRBV15 with TRBJ1-5; TRBD1 might be the D (5 bases). The germline V gene has CDR1 LNHNV and CDR2 YYDKDF (reference sequence). The length of the CDR3 is 18 residues. The V gene lost 1 base and the J gene lost 1 base, with 17 bases spanning the gap. Full variable domain (rest looked up from reference TRBV15 and TRBJ1-5): DAMVIQNPRYQVTQFGKPVTLSCSQTLNHNVMYWYQQKSSQAPKLLFHYYDKDFNNEADTPDNFQSRRPNTSFCFLDIRSPGLGDTAMYLCATSRARASGRSNQPQHFGDGTRLSIL.